Listed below are T cell receptor beta chains from one sample, sequenced in a study of blood T cell repertoires in COVID-19. Clones were read by immunoSEQ multiplex PCR, and TCRdb kept only the in-frame ones, dropping some. The sample lists 200,000 to 250,000 clones; less than 90% were seen once. The sample was PBMCs or T cells enriched from blood (not recorded which). The source of these receptors is a woman aged 30 to 39 who had recovered from COVID-19. CDR3s include the opening cysteine and the closing phenylalanine or tryptophan. A D gene is named only where the DNA matches it firmly. Part of the rows lack a size; the others show once, few, many or a class for expanded clones.

>TRBD1|TRBJ2-7|15|.|TRBV7-9
CASSLKGTGIYEQYF
TGTGCCAGCAGCTTAAAAGGGACAGGGATATACGAGCAGTACTTC
>.|TRBJ2-5|14|.|TRBV7-8
CASSPRVAEETQYF
TGTGCCAGCAGCCCCCGGGTAGCGGAAGAGACCCAGTACTTC
>TRBD1|TRBJ1-5|17|.|TRBV4-1
CASSQGQEKGYNQPQHF
TGCGCCAGCAGCCAGGGACAGGAAAAGGGGTACAATCAGCCCCAGCATTTT
>.|TRBJ2-5|12|.|TRBV18
CASSQGQETQYF
TGTGCCAGCTCGCAGGGCCAAGAGACCCAGTACTTC
>TRBD1|TRBJ1-6|18|.|TRBV3-1/TRBV3-2
CASSQSTGTGTDASPLHF
TGTGCCAGCAGCCAGTCTACCGGGACAGGGACCGATGCCTCACCCCTCCACTTT
>.|TRBJ2-2|13|.|TRBV10-3
CAISEGVSGELFF
TGTGCCATCAGTGAAGGGGTATCCGGGGAGCTGTTTTTT
>.|TRBJ1-6|17|.|TRBV2
CASRPRTTAGVRSPLHF
TGTGCCAGCAGACCTCGCACGACTGCAGGGGTGCGTTCACCCCTCCACTTT
>.|TRBJ1-6|16|once|TRBV7-6
CASSLEGVIYNSPLHF
TGTGCCAGCAGCTTAGAGGGGGTCATCTATAATTCACCCCTCCACTTT
>.|TRBJ2-3|15|few|TRBV7-2
CASSPGGLNTDTQYF
TGTGCCAGCAGCCCAGGCGGACTCAACACAGATACGCAGTATTTT
>.|TRBJ1-3|14|.|TRBV5-4
CASSSPSSGNTIYF
TGTGCCAGCAGCTCGCCGAGCTCTGGAAACACCATATATTTT
>TRBD2|TRBJ2-3|15|.|TRBV7-9
CASSLLAGATDTQYF
TGTGCCAGCAGCTTACTAGCGGGGGCCACAGATACGCAGTATTTT
>.|TRBJ1-1|12|.|TRBV30
CAGRVMGTEAFF
TGTGCCGGGCGGGTGATGGGCACTGAAGCTTTCTTT
>.|TRBJ1-5|16|once|TRBV15
CATSRVGRHSNQPQHF
TGTGCCACCAGCAGAGTTGGCAGGCATAGCAATCAGCCCCAGCATTTT
>TRBD2|TRBJ2-3|16|.|TRBV14
CASSQVASGYTDTQYF
TGTGCCAGCAGCCAAGTTGCTAGCGGATACACAGATACGCAGTATTTT
>TRBD1|TRBJ1-1|13|once|TRBV6-5
CASSRTGHTEAFF
TGTGCCAGCAGTAGGACAGGGCACACTGAAGCTTTCTTT
>.|TRBJ2-7|14|.|TRBV9
CASSARQNSYEQYF
TGTGCCAGCAGCGCTAGACAGAACTCCTACGAGCAGTACTTC
>.|TRBJ1-1|16|.|TRBV4-3
CASSQVWGLMNTEAFF
TGCGCCAGCAGCCAAGTATGGGGACTAATGAACACTGAAGCTTTCTTT
>.|TRBJ1-5|13|.|TRBV27
CASSLLTGQPQHF
TGTGCCAGCAGTTTACTGACAGGTCAGCCCCAGCATTTT
>TRBD1|TRBJ1-1|15|.|TRBV4-1
CASSQPTRTGSEAFF
TGCGCCAGCAGCCAACCTACCCGGACAGGGTCTGAAGCTTTCTTT
>TRBD1|TRBJ2-2|14|.|TRBV7-7
CASSLNRGSGELFF
TGTGCCAGCAGCTTAAACAGGGGTTCCGGGGAGCTGTTTTTT
>.|TRBJ2-5|14|.|TRBV6-5
CASKLSPYQETQYF
TGTGCCAGCAAGCTGAGTCCGTACCAAGAGACCCAGTACTTC
>TRBD1|TRBJ2-7|11|.|TRBV7-9
CASSFGTVQYF
TGTGCCAGCAGCTTCGGGACAGTTCAGTACTTC
>.|TRBJ2-2|14|.|TRBV9
CASSVAGVVGELFF
TGTGCCAGCAGCGTCGCGGGCGTCGTCGGGGAGCTGTTTTTT
>TRBD1|TRBJ1-2|15|.|TRBV7-3
CASSLTGSDRDGYTF
TGTGCCAGCAGCTTAACGGGGTCAGACAGGGATGGCTACACCTTC
>TRBD2|TRBJ2-3|18|.|TRBV10-1
CASSSWVAGGTSTDTQYF
TGCGCCAGCAGTTCTTGGGTAGCGGGGGGGACTAGCACAGATACGCAGTATTTT
>TRBD1|TRBJ2-1|16|.|TRBV24-1
CATSDRDRGSYNEQFF
TGTGCCACCAGTGATAGGGACAGGGGATCCTACAATGAGCAGTTCTTC